The TCR beta chain described here comes from a study of CD8 T cells in Susac syndrome. Multiple sclerosis controls were treatment-naive patients with stable or active relapsing-remitting disease. The authors negatively isolated CD8+ and CD4+ T cells and FACS-enriched TEMRA cells. With respect to this clonotype: What it binds is not known. A junction end diverges from the germline sequence, so it may reflect a read error.

RNA in amounts of roughly 0.45 to 1 ug was reverse transcribed with random hexamers. The TCR beta CDR3 was amplified by immunoSEQ multiplex PCR across 54 Vbeta, 13 Jbeta. MiXCR was run by TCRdb on the immunoSEQ multiplex PCR reads, yielding one entry per CDR3 protein. The sample includes about 180,000 distinct CDR3 sequences, 85% to 95% of them seen just once. Germline CDR1 is SGHRS and CDR2 is YFSETQ. This CDR3 region has 14 residues. Study results and caveats: The study conceded that relatively few individuals underwent its TCR sequencing and HLA analysis.

The chain has TRBV5-1 and TRBJ1-1; D is unresolved. Sequenced sample: CD8+ T cells from PBMCs. This receptor was taken from a human donor with multiple sclerosis. CDR3 region: CANSVDLPNTEAFF. In nucleotides, the CDR3 is TGCGCCAACAGCGTGGACCTACCGAACACTGAAGCTTTCTTT. The variable domain in full, completed from reference TRBV5-1 and TRBJ1-1, reads KAGVTQTPRYLIKTRGQQVTLSCSPISGHRSVSWYQQTPGQGLQFLFEYFSETQRNKGNFPGRFSGRQFSNSRSEMNVSTLELGDSALYLCANSVDLPNTEAFFGQGTRLTVV.